This TCR beta chain is from a study of somatic mutations in cytotoxic T cells in rheumatoid arthritis. Regarding the study as a whole: The authors did not know the antigen targets of the expanded CD8+ clones. Any difference in CD8+ T-cell clonality between patients who had rheumatoid arthritis and healthy controls who were age-matched was not statistically significant. Exceedance of 20% of CD8+ cells by the largest CD8+ clone occurred in about an eighth of the roughly 65 patients.

For this clone: The target antigen is unknown.

This CDR3 contains 15 residues. Germline CDR1 is SGHTA and CDR2 is FQGNSA. The trim removed 7 bases at V and 4 bases at J, leaving 11 bases unmatched. Clones were read by immunoSEQ multiplex PCR, and TCRdb kept only the in-frame ones, dropping some. Here the sample spans more than 35,000 clones, 70% to 85% being singletons. Positive magnetic bead selection was used to isolate CD4+ and CD8+ cells; purity was checked by flow cytometry. The rearrangement links TRBV7-2 to TRBJ2-7; 9 nucleotides line up with TRBD2. The source material was CD8+ T cells sorted from blood. The sequence derives from a man aged 35 to 55 in good health. CDR3 in amino acids: CASTPSTSGGYEQYF. CDR3 sequence (DNA): TGTGCCAGCACCCCGTCGACTAGCGGTGGTTACGAGCAGTACTTC.